This entry concerns a single T cell receptor (beta chain). This sample was included in a study of blood T cell repertoires in COVID-19. Study in general: Some COVID-19 samples were acute and others convalescent; all came from the United States, Italy and Spain.

The data were produced by immunoSEQ multiplex PCR, yet TCRdb's version contains in-frame clones alone and is incomplete. The sample has some 350,000 clones, about 88% seen once; the top ten hold about 3%. V was clipped by 1 base and J by 6 bases; unmatched bases: 15. This CDR3 contains 18 residues. CDR1 and CDR2 from the germline V gene are GTSNPN and SVGIG (reference sequence). The rearrangement uses TRBV30 and TRBJ2-3; 11 nucleotides match TRBD2. The clonotype was recovered from a human donor in a cohort sampled during active COVID-19. The sequenced material came from peripheral blood. In DNA, the CDR3 is TGTGCCTGGAGTGGGGCTAGCGGGGGGCACACCATAGGGGATACGCAGTATTTT. This gives the protein CAWSGASGGHTIGDTQYF.